The 20 T cell receptor beta chains listed next were all sequenced from one sample in a study of shared clonotypes between healthy human individuals. CD8 cells classed as naive were CD45RO-negative and positively selected for CCR7, excluding terminally differentiated effector memory CD45RA+ cells. Libraries were prepared by immunoSEQ multiplex PCR; TCRdb keeps only in-frame clonotypes and omits some of them. Of about 2.1 million clones listed, just under 95% are singletons. Sequenced: naive CD8+ T cells from PBMCs. These receptors originate from a man younger than 35 in good health. Some clones in this sample may be carry-over from other donors' samples.

The CDR3 protein is CASSPIDGISGNTIYF. The CDR3 nucleotides read TGTGCCAGCAGTCCAATAGACGGAATCTCTGGAAACACCATATATTTT. V and J are TRBV28 and TRBJ1-3, with unresolved D. This CDR3 region has 16 residues. V was pared by 5 bases and J by 0 bases, with 14 bases between. Germline V gene lookup returns CDR1 MDHEN and CDR2 SYDVKM.

This clone appeared a single time. This CDR3 is CATSKHSYEQYF. DNA for the CDR3: TGTGCCACCAGCAAGCATAGTTACGAGCAGTACTTC. J is TRBJ2-7 and V is TRBV15; D is unresolved. Germline V gene data show CDR1 as LNHNV and CDR2 as YYDKDF (reference sequence). The CDR3 totals 12 residues. V was pared by 4 bases and J by 4 bases, with 8 bases between.

This chain connects TRBV7-9 to TRBJ1-6; 8 nucleotides agree with TRBD1. The trim removed 5 bases at V and 5 bases at J, leaving 11 bases unmatched. CDR1 is SEHNR, CDR2 FQNEAQ, per germline (reference sequence). The CDR3 sequence is 17 residues long. CDR3 loop: CASSPGPGQEHNSPLHF. The CDR3 coding sequence is TGTGCCAGCAGCCCGGGGCCGGGACAGGAACATAATTCACCCCTCCACTTT.

The J gene is TRBJ2-1, the V gene TRBV27; the match to TRBD2 covers 9 bases. The germline V gene encodes CDR1 MNHEY and CDR2 SMNVEV (reference sequence). Trimming took 2 bases from V and 8 from J; bases not matched to a gene: 7. CDR3 size: 15 residues. CDR3 sequence reads: CASSLLVAGVYEQFF. CDR3 sequence (DNA): TGTGCCAGCAGTTTACTCGTAGCGGGAGTCTATGAGCAGTTCTTC.

The chain couples TRBV29-1 to TRBJ2-7, with 7 bases aligning to TRBD1. This CDR3 has 12 amino acids. Germline lookup yields CDR1 SQVTM and CDR2 ANQGSEA. V lost 6 bases, J lost 3 bases, and 5 bases stayed unmatched. In DNA form, the CDR3 reads TGCAGCGTCCGGGACAGTTTCTACGAGCAGTACTTC. It codes for CSVRDSFYEQYF.

This clone was seen a handful of times. The identical CDR3 is also encoded by other nucleotide sequences in the sample. This chain links TRBV7-9 with TRBJ1-1; D is perhaps TRBD1 (6 bases). V was clipped by 1 base and J by 5 bases, with 11 bases between them. The CDR3 is 14 amino acids. The germline V gene encodes CDR1 SEHNR and CDR2 FQNEAQ (reference sequence). CDR3: CASSLGTGNTEAFF. Written as DNA, the CDR3 is TGTGCCAGCAGCTTAGGAACAGGGAATACTGAAGCTTTCTTT.

J is TRBJ2-3 and V is TRBV7-9; tentative D call: TRBD1 (5 bases). V was clipped by 5 bases and J by 6 bases, with 21 bases between them. The CDR3 runs 16 residues. The germline CDR1 and CDR2 sequences are SEHNR and FQNEAQ (reference sequence). CDR3 loop: CASSRPWGAADDTQYF. The CDR3 nucleotides read TGTGCCAGCAGCCGTCCCTGGGGCGCCGCCGACGATACGCAGTATTTT.

The gene calls are TRBV29-1 and TRBJ2-7; a possible D gene is TRBD1 (6 bases). V lost 7 bases to trimming and J lost 1 base, with 20 bases between them. Germline-derived CDR1 and CDR2 are SQVTM and ANQGSEA. The CDR3 consists of 15 residues. The CDR3 loop is CSAVNRETPSYEQYF. The CDR3 nucleotides read TGCAGCGCTGTGAACAGGGAAACCCCTTCCTACGAGCAGTACTTC.

In its sample, this clone was seen once. The chain couples TRBV5-8 to TRBJ2-7; D might be TRBD2 (5 bases). Germline CDR1 SGHTS, CDR2 YDEGEE. Trimming cost V 6 bases and J 5 bases, with 15 bases left between them. The CDR3 sequence is 13 residues long. The CDR3 coding sequence is TGTGCCAGCACCCCCGGGGTAAGGGACGAGCAGTACTTC. Translating gives CASTPGVRDEQYF.

The chain couples TRBV7-8 to TRBJ2-3, with TRBD1 matching 8 bases. V shed 5 bases, J shed 1 base, and the junction held 11 bases outside the gene matches. Germline CDR1 is SGHVS and CDR2 is FQNEAQ. This CDR3 has 17 residues. CDR3 amino acids: CASSAHQGAMGTDTQYF. The CDR3 nucleotides are TGTGCCAGCAGCGCACACCAGGGGGCGATGGGCACAGATACGCAGTATTTT.

V and J are TRBV27 and TRBJ2-7; 9 bases agree with TRBD1. This CDR3 contains 14 residues. The V and J ends lost 5 bases and 5 bases, in that order; junction bases with no gene match: 7. CDR1 and CDR2 from the germline V gene are MNHEY and SMNVEV (reference sequence). CDR3 loop: CASSPLRTGDEQYF. For the CDR3, the DNA is TGTGCCAGCAGTCCCCTCAGGACAGGGGACGAGCAGTACTTC.

V usage is TRBV6-5 and J usage is TRBJ1-6; D ambiguous. The length of the CDR3 is 15 residues. Trimming took 5 bases from V and 5 from J, leaving 13 bases between them. Germline V gene lookup returns CDR1 MNHEY and CDR2 SVGAGI. CDR3 DNA: TGTGCCAGCAGTCAGACCGGACCCGATAATTCACCCCTCCACTTT. Its translation: CASSQTGPDNSPLHF.

This clone was counted between two and nine times. The rearrangement uses TRBV14 and TRBJ1-2; D gene ambiguous. Germline CDR1 is SGHDN and CDR2 is FVKESK. V was clipped by 2 bases and J by 6 bases, with 16 bases between them. This CDR3 has 15 residues. The CDR3 loop is CASSQRTDSKDGYTF. In DNA form, the CDR3 reads TGTGCCAGCAGCCAACGGACCGATTCAAAGGATGGCTACACCTTC.

In regard to this clone: This same CDR3 is encoded by further DNA sequences in the sample. As DNA, the CDR3 is TGTGCCAGTAGTGGACAGGGCTACGAGCAGTACTTC. Translated: CASSGQGYEQYF. The chain carries TRBV19 and TRBJ2-7, with TRBD1 matching 8 bases. Germline CDR1 is LNHDA and CDR2 is SQIVND (reference sequence). V lost 5 bases to trimming and J lost 3 bases; unmatched junction nucleotides: 0. This CDR3 has 12 residues.

A word on this clone: Within the sample, other DNA sequences also encode this same CDR3. This rearrangement joins TRBV27 to TRBJ2-1; D unclear. CDR3 length: 13 amino acids. The V end lost 5 bases, the J end lost 2 bases, and 7 bases lay between the germline ends. The germline CDR1 and CDR2 sequences are MNHEY and SMNVEV (reference sequence). The CDR3 bases are TGTGCCAGCAGTCCCGGTCCCTACAATGAGCAGTTCTTC. Translated, it gives CASSPGPYNEQFF.

The chain carries TRBV28 and TRBJ2-1, with 9 bases aligning to TRBD2. CDR1 and CDR2 (germline): MDHEN, SYDVKM. Trimming at V came to 4 bases and at J to 9 bases, leaving 10 bases not matched to a gene. The CDR3 loop spans 15 amino acids. As DNA, the CDR3 is TGTGCCAGCAGTTCCCGGGATAGCGGGAGTCTTGAGCAGTTCTTC. It specifies CASSSRDSGSLEQFF.

The chain employs TRBV6-5 and TRBJ2-7; 7 positions agree with TRBD1. The trim removed 5 bases at V and 3 bases at J, leaving 7 bases unmatched. Per germline, CDR1 MNHEY and CDR2 SVGAGI. The CDR3 loop spans 14 amino acids. CDR3 in DNA: TGTGCCAGCAGTCACCTGCCAGGGGGCTACGAGCAGTACTTC. As protein: CASSHLPGGYEQYF.

The V call is TRBV5-5, the J call TRBJ2-7; possibly TRBD1 for D (6 bases). V shed 0 bases and J shed 5 bases, with 15 bases lying between them. Germline V lookup: CDR1 SGHKS, CDR2 YYEKEE (reference sequence). CDR3 length equals 15 residues. CDR3 amino acids: CASSLGGQRNDEQYF. In DNA, the CDR3 is TGTGCCAGCAGCTTGGGGGGACAAAGGAACGACGAGCAGTACTTC.

A word on this clone: This sample includes further DNA sequences coding for the same CDR3. This CDR3 is CSVTGDTGELFF. The CDR3 DNA follows: TGCAGCGTGACAGGGGACACCGGGGAGCTGTTTTTT. The rearrangement joins TRBV29-1 to TRBJ2-2; 8 positions agree with TRBD1. The length of the CDR3 is 12 residues. CDR1 SQVTM and CDR2 ANQGSEA come from the germline V gene. Germline trimming cut 6 bases from V and 3 bases from J; bases unmatched to any gene: 0.

The genes are TRBV11-2 and TRBJ2-1; possibly TRBD2 for D (6 bases). The V end lost 1 base, the J end lost 8 bases, and 18 bases lay between the germline ends. This CDR3 region has 16 residues. Germline V CDR1 and CDR2: SGHAT, FQNNGV. CDR3 nucleotide sequence: TGTGCCAGCAGCTTAGTGGGAAGTGGGGGGTTGGATGAGCAGTTCTTC. Amino acid sequence: CASSLVGSGGLDEQFF.